This T cell receptor (beta chain) appears in the sequencing data of a study of early T cells in non-severe SARS-CoV-2 infection. MiXCR was run by TCRdb on the 5' RACE reads, yielding one entry per CDR3 protein. The data show about 22,000 distinct CDR3 sequences, roughly 3.5% seen once. This clonotype was picked up many times. With V trimmed by 5 bases and J by 4 bases, 3 bases remained unmatched. This CDR3 comprises 13 residues. The germline gives CDR1 SGHTA, CDR2 FQGNSA. The chain links TRBV7-2 to TRBJ2-7; 9 nucleotides match TRBD1. This receptor was obtained from an adult who was a healthcare worker with PCR-confirmed SARS-CoV-2 infection or an uninfected control (not recorded which). Sequencing used whole blood. The CDR3 region is CASSTDRGYEQYF. In nucleotides, the CDR3 is TGTGCCAGCAGCACCGACAGGGGGTACGAGCAGTACTTC.